The entry that follows covers one T cell receptor (beta chain) sequence. The record originates from a study of spatial heterogeneity in lung cancer. Study-wide context: As counted in raw reads, each unique TCR and UMI combination appeared more than ten times on average.

The time point was: sample taken at primary tumor resection. Whole RNA, isolated from tumor, nontumor lung or frozen PBMC, was sequenced without prior sorting. The 60 to 90 donors had untreated early-stage non-small cell lung cancer. The germline V gene has CDR1 MDHEN and CDR2 SYDVKM. This CDR3 contains 11 residues. V was clipped by 5 bases and J by 11 bases, with 12 bases between them. A unique molecular identifier was carried by every single TCR cDNA molecule. TCRdb re-analysed the 5' RACE reads in MiXCR, keeping a single row per CDR3 protein. In the table there are about 15,000 distinct CDR3 sequences, about 9.4% of which are singletons.

The sequence was obtained from a male donor with early-stage non-small cell lung cancer. The gene calls are TRBV28 and TRBJ1-1; D ambiguous. The starting material was PBMCs, obtained at surgery. CDR3 in amino acids: CASSTPLYAFF. The CDR3 DNA reads as TGTGCCAGCAGTACCCCCCTTTATGCTTTCTTT. Variable domain in full (rest from reference TRBV28 and TRBJ1-1): DVKVTQSSRYLVKRTGEKVFLECVQDMDHENMFWYRQDPGLGLRLIYFSYDVKMKEKGDIPEGYSVSREKKERFSLILESASTNQTSMYLCASSTPLYAFFGQGTRLTVV.